The 21 T cell receptor beta chains reported below all come from one sample, sequenced in a study of shared clonotypes between healthy human individuals. Repertoires were generated with immunoSEQ multiplex PCR, while TCRdb's copy carries only in-frame clones and drops some. In the table there are around 440,000 clones, 77% of which are singletons. The sample comprised PBMCs. The receptors derive from a middle-aged woman in good health. Some clones in this sample may be carry-over from other donors' samples.

This clone has only a few counts. The CDR3 spells CASSEPPPPYEQYF. In DNA, the CDR3 is TGTGCCAGCAGTGAACCACCTCCCCCCTACGAGCAGTACTTC. J is TRBJ2-7 and V is TRBV6-1; D uncertain. With 2 bases removed from V and 2 bases from J, the gap between germline ends came to 10 bases. This CDR3 contains 14 residues. Germline CDR1 MNHNS, CDR2 SASEGT.

Of note for this clone: The same CDR3 arises from other DNA sequences in this sample as well. The chain links TRBV9 to TRBJ1-3, with D uncertain. There are 15 residues in the CDR3. CDR1 and CDR2 from the germline V gene are SGDLS and YYNGEE. V was pared by 0 bases and J by 0 bases, with 7 bases between. The CDR3 here is CASSVVGSSGNTIYF. Written as DNA, the CDR3 is TGTGCCAGCAGCGTAGTAGGGAGCTCTGGAAACACCATATATTTT.

For this clone: One end of the junction varies from germline; a read error may be responsible. J is TRBJ1-2 and V is TRBV27, with TRBD1 matching over 7 bases. Germline V lookup: CDR1 MNHEY, CDR2 SMNVEV (reference sequence). This CDR3 spans 10 amino acids. In DNA form, the CDR3 reads TGTGCCAGCAGTTCACGGACAGGCATCTTC. This encodes CASSSRTGIF.

The DNA of the CDR3 is TGTGCCAGCAGCACTGACAGGGCCACCTATGGCTACACCTTC. Translating gives CASSTDRATYGYTF. V gene TRBV6-1 combines with J gene TRBJ1-2, with 7 bases lining up with TRBD1. With V trimmed by 6 bases and J by 4 bases, 8 bases remained unmatched. The CDR3 extends over 14 amino acids. Germline V gene lookup returns CDR1 MNHNS and CDR2 SASEGT.

In regard to this clone: It is likely a read error: a sequence one base away is far more abundant. This sequence joins TRBV18 and TRBJ2-7, with D unresolved. Deletions cut 2 bases from V and 6 bases from J, with 11 bases between. Germline values: CDR1 KGHSH, CDR2 LQKENI. This CDR3 spans 13 amino acids. The CDR3 protein is CASSPGPLSEQYF. CDR3 coding DNA: TGTGCCAGCTCACCAGGGCCTCTCAGCGAGCAGTACTTC.

V usage is TRBV6-5 and J usage is TRBJ2-5; unclear D gene. Trimming took off 0 bases at V and 2 bases at J, with 7 bases between the two ends. Germline assignment: CDR1 MNHEY and CDR2 SVGAGI. This CDR3 comprises 14 residues. The CDR3 nucleotides read TGTGCCAGCAGTTACTCTAGCAGGCAAGAGACCCAGTACTTC. Translating gives CASSYSSRQETQYF.

This chain joins TRBV19 and TRBJ2-7, with TRBD2 as a possible D gene (6 bases). CDR3 length equals 15 residues. From germline, CDR1 is LNHDA and CDR2 SQIVND (reference sequence). The V gene lost 2 bases and the J gene lost 7 bases, with 18 bases spanning the gap. For the CDR3, the DNA is TGTGCCAGTAGTATATCACCCGGCGGGGCGGGGGAGCAGTACTTC. This gives the protein CASSISPGGAGEQYF. The whole variable domain, remainder taken from reference TRBV19 and TRBJ2-7, is DGGITQSPKYLFRKEGQNVTLSCEQNLNHDAMYWYRQDPGQGLRLIYYSQIVNDFQKGDIAEGYSVSREKKESFPLTVTSAQKNPTAFYLCASSISPGGAGEQYFGPGTRLTVT.

The chain is built from TRBV28 and TRBJ1-5; weak D call: TRBD1 (5 bases). Germline CDR1 and CDR2: MDHEN and SYDVKM. This CDR3 has 16 residues. The V end lost 7 bases, the J end lost 3 bases, and 19 bases lay between the germline ends. CDR3 in DNA: TGTGCCAGCACCACCCGGGACCGAAGATTCAATCAGCCCCAGCATTTT. Its protein is CASTTRDRRFNQPQHF.

Points on this clone: A single base separates this from a much larger clone, so it may be a read error. Other nucleotide sequences from this sample produce the same CDR3. The rearrangement links TRBV28 to TRBJ2-7; D is uncertain. Germline CDR1 and CDR2: MDHEN and SYDVKM. There are 15 residues in the CDR3. The CDR3: CASSLDFSRSYEQYF. Written as DNA, the CDR3 is TGTGCCAGCAGTTTAGATTTTAGCCGTTCCTACGAACAGTACTTC.

The gene calls are TRBV28 and TRBJ1-3, with 8 bases lining up with TRBD1. Per the germline V gene, CDR1 is MDHEN and CDR2 is SYDVKM. The CDR3 contains 16 residues. V shed 5 bases, J shed 4 bases, and the junction held 10 bases outside the gene matches. CDR3: CASSPDWTGTGNTIYF. The CDR3 DNA reads as TGTGCCAGCAGTCCCGACTGGACAGGGACCGGAAACACCATATATTTT.

The chain carries TRBV7-2 and TRBJ2-5, with 7 positions matching TRBD2. V lost 1 base and J lost 5; bases outside the gene matches: 10. From germline, CDR1 is SGHTA and CDR2 FQGNSA. The CDR3 has 16 amino acids. The CDR3 reads CASSLGAGAGAETQYF. The CDR3 nucleotides are TGTGCCAGCAGCTTAGGGGCGGGAGCCGGGGCGGAGACCCAGTACTTC.

V gene TRBV7-9 combines with J gene TRBJ2-3; the match to TRBD2 covers 13 bases. J lost 4 bases, V lost 5 bases, and 3 bases had no gene match. Germline V gene sequence: CDR1 SEHNR, CDR2 FQNEAQ (reference sequence). The CDR3 length is 15 residues. The CDR3 protein is CASSRLAGGSDTQYF. CDR3 in DNA: TGTGCCAGCAGCCGACTAGCGGGAGGCTCAGATACGCAGTATTTT.

The genes are TRBV5-4 and TRBJ2-5, with D perhaps assigned TRBD1 or TRBD2 (5 bases each). Per the germline V gene, CDR1 is SGHNT and CDR2 is YYREEE (reference sequence). Trimming stripped 2 bases from V and 5 bases from J, with 10 bases between. The CDR3 loop spans 13 amino acids. This CDR3 reads CASSFGGMETQYF. The CDR3 DNA sequence: TGTGCCAGCAGCTTTGGGGGTATGGAGACCCAGTACTTC.

The genes are TRBV2 and TRBJ2-7, with D perhaps matching TRBD2 (6 bases). The length of the CDR3 is 13 residues. Germline V gene data show CDR1 as SNHLY and CDR2 as FYNNEI. V was pared by 4 bases and J by 3 bases, with 10 bases between. CDR3 in amino acids: CASSVSGFYEQYF. The DNA of the CDR3 is TGTGCCAGCAGTGTCAGCGGGTTCTACGAGCAGTACTTC.

About this clone itself: This CDR3 is also generated by other DNA sequences in the sample. This rearrangement joins TRBV4-1 to TRBJ2-7, with 9 bases that match TRBD2. Unmatched junction bases numbered 4, after V lost 1 base and J lost 3 bases. The CDR3 contains 15 residues. CDR1 is MGHRA, CDR2 YSYEKL, per germline. CDR3 region: CASSQGLAGIYEQYF. Written as DNA, the CDR3 is TGCGCCAGCAGCCAAGGCCTAGCGGGGATCTACGAGCAGTACTTC.

The chain joins TRBV18 to TRBJ1-1; 10 bases are shared with TRBD1. Per germline, CDR1 KGHSH and CDR2 LQKENI. This CDR3 spans 15 amino acids. After removal of 5 bases from V and 7 bases from J, the junction contained 10 bases not matched to a gene. CDR3: CASSNRRDRGSEAFF. CDR3 nucleotide sequence: TGTGCCAGCTCAAACCGTAGGGACAGGGGTAGTGAAGCTTTCTTT.

As to this clone: Since a much larger clone is just one base distant, this may be a read error. Other DNA sequences in this sample translate to the same CDR3. This chain connects TRBV10-1 to TRBJ2-7; D gene ambiguous. The V gene's germline CDR1 is WNHNN and CDR2 SYGVQD (reference sequence). The CDR3 totals 12 residues. V shed 0 bases and J shed 4 bases, with 4 bases lying between them. CDR3 sequence: CASSESGYEQYF. DNA of the CDR3: TGCGCCAGCAGTGAGTCAGGGTACGAGCAGTACTTC.

Turning to this clone: A read error may produce the germline difference seen at one junction end. The rearrangement links TRBV25-1 to TRBJ2-7; no firm D call. The CDR3 contains 15 residues. Germline lookup yields CDR1 MGHDK and CDR2 SYGVNS. The chain's CDR3 is CASSGPLENPYERYF. The DNA for the CDR3 is TGTGCCAGCAGTGGCCCCCTGGAGAACCCCTACGAGCGGTACTTC.

The rearrangement joins TRBV19 to TRBJ2-7, with D perhaps assigned TRBD1 or TRBD2 (5 bases each). V lost 3 bases and J lost 2, with 14 bases in between. The germline gives CDR1 LNHDA, CDR2 SQIVND (reference sequence). This CDR3 is 15 amino acids long. CDR3 coding DNA: TGTGCCAGTAGTATTGGGGGAGAAGGAACCTACGAGCAGTACTTC. Translating gives CASSIGGEGTYEQYF.

The rearrangement uses TRBV6-1 and TRBJ1-2, with D perhaps matching TRBD1 (5 bases). The CDR3 is made up of 15 amino acids. Trimming pared 6 bases from V and 4 bases from J, leaving 18 bases between. CDR1 is MNHNS, CDR2 SASEGT, per germline. CDR3 loop: CASSTLIQASYGYTF. CDR3 coding DNA: TGTGCCAGCAGCACGCTCATACAGGCTAGCTATGGCTACACCTTC.

This rearrangement joins TRBV30 to TRBJ2-3; D possibly matches TRBD1 or TRBD2 (5 bases each). The CDR3 loop spans 14 amino acids. Per germline, CDR1 GTSNPN and CDR2 SVGIG (reference sequence). Trimming pared 0 bases from V and 3 bases from J, leaving 10 bases between. CDR3: CAWSVAWGTDTQYF. The CDR3 DNA is TGTGCCTGGAGTGTAGCATGGGGGACAGATACGCAGTATTTT. The full variable domain, in which reference TRBV30 and TRBJ2-3 provide the parts outside the CDR3, is SQTIHQWPATLVQPVGSPLSLECTVEGTSNPNLYWYRQAAGRGLQLLFYSVGIGQISSEVPQNLSASRPQDRQFILSSKKLLLSDSGFYLCAWSVAWGTDTQYFGPGTRLTVL.